In this sample, the clone carrying this TCR beta chain turned up a few times. No antigen is known for it. The sample comes from a study of cytomegalovirus exposure and HLA in healthy donors. On the study more broadly: Across 300 to 400 genotyped donors, just over 80% landed in the Caucasian-associated ancestry cluster. Points from the study as a whole: The authors listed 150 to 200 TCR beta chains as cytomegalovirus-associated. By HLA locus, TCR association rates varied in a later analysis, with DRB1 showing the most and HLA-C the fewest. In presence/absence analyses, roughly uniform sequencing depth across donors was assumed.

PCR used 60 Vbeta primers and 13 Jbeta primers. The data were produced by immunoSEQ multiplex PCR, yet TCRdb's version contains in-frame clones alone and is incomplete. The sample shows approximately 120,000 clones, roughly 85% of them seen only once. The receptor comes from a woman aged 25 to 45 in good health and CMV-seropositive. Specimen: PBMCs.

The CDR3 region is CASSYSPDSRETQYF. Here the CDR3 DNA reads TGTGCCAGCAGTTACTCGCCCGACAGCCGGGAGACCCAGTACTTC. This chain links TRBV6-5 with TRBJ2-5; tentatively, D is TRBD1 (5 bases). The CDR3 is 15 amino acids. Germline CDR1 is MNHEY and CDR2 is SVGAGI. V lost 0 bases, J lost 5 bases, and 13 bases lay in between.